This T cell receptor (beta chain) appears in the sequencing data of a study of T cell changes during pregnancy in multiple sclerosis. The CDR3 has 14 amino acids. Looked up from germline, CDR1 is LNHDA and CDR2 is SQIVND (reference sequence). Trimming removed 7 bases at V and 4 bases at J, with 14 bases between. Libraries were prepared by immunoSEQ multiplex PCR; TCRdb keeps only in-frame clonotypes and omits some of them. The table has over 65,000 clones, roughly nine tenths seen once; the top ten hold approximately 2.5%. The chain uses TRBV19 and TRBJ2-1, with D possibly being TRBD2 (6 bases). Source: peripheral blood, taken in the first trimester of pregnancy. The sequence came from a female donor with multiple sclerosis, enrolled in a pregnancy study. CDR3 sequence reads: CASNGGEKYNEQFF. CDR3 sequence (DNA): TGTGCCAGTAATGGAGGGGAAAAGTACAATGAGCAGTTCTTC.